This passage covers 21 T cell receptor beta chains from one sample sequenced in a study of response to subunit inactivated influenza vaccine. TCRdb reprocessed the RT-PCR reads with MiXCR, giving one entry per CDR3 protein. The repertoire holds around 600,000 distinct CDR3 sequences, with 10% to 12% as singletons. These sequences were also reported in another study, on T cells expressing NK-cell markers. That study adds: For TCR beta, cDNA was produced by 5'RACE template switching with UMIs.

The sample consisted of PBMCs from blood, taken on the day of vaccination. The receptor source for this set is a man aged 50 to 59 who received an inactivated influenza vaccine.

The chain carries TRBV5-1 and TRBJ2-7, with TRBD1 matching 10 bases. CDR1 and CDR2 (germline): SGHRS, YFSETQ. The CDR3 has 16 residues. The junction had 8 bases not matched to a gene; V was cut back by 2 bases and J by 3 bases. The CDR3 loop is CASSLTGTGDGYEQYF. The CDR3 nucleotides are TGCGCCAGCAGCTTAACCGGGACAGGGGATGGCTACGAGCAGTACTTC.

A single count supports this clonotype. The CDR3 sequence: CASSFGLAGEHEQYF. In nucleotides, the CDR3 is TGTGCCAGCAGTTTTGGACTAGCGGGGGAACACGAGCAGTACTTC. The rearrangement links TRBV28 to TRBJ2-7, with TRBD2 identical over 13 bases. Unmatched junction bases numbered 4, after V lost 3 bases and J lost 5 bases. CDR1 is MDHEN and CDR2 is SYDVKM in the germline V gene. The CDR3 has 15 amino acids. Together with reference TRBV28 and TRBJ2-7, the CDR3 gives the full variable domain: DVKVTQSSRYLVKRTGEKVFLECVQDMDHENMFWYRQDPGLGLRLIYFSYDVKMKEKGDIPEGYSVSREKKERFSLILESASTNQTSMYLCASSFGLAGEHEQYFGPGTRLTVT.

A few counts support this clonotype. The chain recombines TRBV21-1 with TRBJ2-1; TRBD2 was called by the table and not checked on the DNA. TRBV21-1 is termed a pseudogene. The CDR3 spans 19 residues. The CDR3 nucleotides read TGTGCCAGCAGGACGGTAGCGGGAGCCCCTTGGAGGTTTGGCAATGAGCAGTTCTTC. Protein: CASRTVAGAPWRFGNEQFF.

The chain has TRBV14 and TRBJ2-7; TRBD1 aligns across 7 bases. J gave up 2 bases and V 4 bases, and 5 bases lay outside the gene matches. CDR3 length: 14 residues. Per germline, CDR1 SGHDN and CDR2 FVKESK. The CDR3 spells CASSRTGRTYEQYF. In DNA, the CDR3 is TGTGCCAGCAGCCGGACAGGTAGAACCTACGAGCAGTACTTC.

J is TRBJ1-1 and V is TRBV7-8; D is ambiguous. Germline V CDR1 and CDR2: SGHVS, FQNEAQ. The CDR3 extends over 15 amino acids. The V end lost 0 bases, the J end lost 5 bases, and 13 bases lay between the germline ends. For the CDR3, the DNA is TGTGCCAGCAGCTTAGCGCTAGGGCGGGTTACTGAAGCTTTCTTT. Amino acids: CASSLALGRVTEAFF. Supplemented by reference TRBV7-8 and TRBJ1-1, the full variable domain reads GAGVSQSPRYKVAKRGQDVALRCDPISGHVSLFWYQQALGQGPEFLTYFQNEAQLDKSGLPSDRFFAERPEGSVSTLKIQRTQQEDSAVYLCASSLALGRVTEAFFGQGTRLTVV.

This clonotype came up many times. This sequence joins TRBV20-1 and TRBJ2-3, with D tentatively TRBD1 (6 bases). The germline gives CDR1 DFQATT, CDR2 SNEGSKA (reference sequence). Trimming removed 6 bases from V and 3 bases from J, with 13 bases in between. The CDR3 length is 13 residues. The CDR3 loop is CSAPGQLTDTQYF. As DNA, the CDR3 is TGCAGTGCACCTGGACAGTTAACAGATACGCAGTATTTT.

J is TRBJ2-1 and V is TRBV12-3 or TRBV12-4; 12 bases align to TRBD2. The CDR3 runs 15 residues. Trimming cost V 3 bases and J 7 bases; bases outside gene matches: 4. The CDR3 nucleotides read TGTGCCAGCAGTTTTAGACTAGCGGGAGTAAATGAGCAGTTCTTC. Protein product: CASSFRLAGVNEQFF.

This chain links TRBV4-1 with TRBJ2-7; TRBD2 matches at 9 bases. This CDR3 is built from 17 residues. Trimming took 2 bases from V and 2 from J; bases not matched to a gene: 10. Germline V lookup: CDR1 MGHRA, CDR2 YSYEKL. The CDR3 reads CASSQQLSGGGPYEQYF. CDR3 DNA sequence: TGCGCCAGCAGCCAACAACTTAGCGGGGGTGGACCCTACGAGCAGTACTTC.

Written as DNA, the CDR3 is TGCAGTGCTAGAGAATACGGGACAGGGGGCGAGCAGTACTTC. Translating it yields CSAREYGTGGEQYF. The chain joins TRBV20-1 to TRBJ2-7; 11 positions agree with TRBD1. This CDR3 is 14 amino acids long. CDR1 is DFQATT and CDR2 is SNEGSKA in the germline V gene (reference sequence). Trimming at V came to 0 bases and at J to 6 bases, leaving 4 bases not matched to a gene.

This clonotype was detected only a few times. The chain couples TRBV18 to TRBJ2-1; 9 bases are a match to TRBD1. With 6 bases clipped from V and 7 bases from J, the junction kept 13 bases outside the gene matches. Germline assignment: CDR1 KGHSH and CDR2 LQKENI. The CDR3 has 16 residues. DNA for the CDR3: TGTGCCAGCTCCACCTCACGCCCGGGACAGGGAAATGAGCAGTTCTTC. Translation: CASSTSRPGQGNEQFF.

The sample holds many counts of this clonotype. The J gene is TRBJ2-3, the V gene TRBV7-2; D is undetermined. Deletions cut 2 bases from V and 2 bases from J, with 5 bases between. The CDR3 has 13 amino acids. Germline V CDR1 and CDR2: SGHTA, FQGNSA. This CDR3 is CASSLQVTDTQYF. CDR3 in DNA: TGTGCCAGCAGCTTACAGGTCACAGATACGCAGTATTTT.

The chain is built from TRBV28 and TRBJ1-6, with D perhaps TRBD1 (5 bases). CDR1 is MDHEN, CDR2 SYDVKM, per germline. Deletions cut 3 bases from V and 0 bases from J, with 15 bases between. The CDR3 runs to 18 residues. CDR3 sequence (DNA): TGTGCCAGCAGTTTCTCGGCGGATGACAGCTCCTATAATTCACCCCTCCACTTT. Its translation is CASSFSADDSSYNSPLHF.

The CDR3 DNA is TGTGCCAGCAGAGGGACAGCCGAGCAGTACTTC. This sequence encodes CASRGTAEQYF. The chain uses TRBV6-1 and TRBJ2-7; 7 nucleotides agree with TRBD1. CDR1 and CDR2 (germline): MNHNS, SASEGT. V lost 6 bases and J lost 6; bases outside the gene matches: 2. This CDR3 region has 11 residues.

This clonotype was seen a few times. The gene calls are TRBV11-1 and TRBJ2-1, with 8 bases matching TRBD2. Per germline, CDR1 SGHAT and CDR2 FQDESV (reference sequence). J was trimmed by 6 bases and V by 6 bases; bases with no gene match: 22. This CDR3 contains 19 residues. The DNA of the CDR3 is TGTGCCAGCAGAACCTTGACGGGAAGCGGGAGACCCCCGGGCAATGAGCAGTTCTTC. Amino acid sequence: CASRTLTGSGRPPGNEQFF.

The rearrangement joins TRBV20-1 to TRBJ2-5; a possible D gene is TRBD2 (7 bases). CDR1 is DFQATT and CDR2 is SNEGSKA in the germline V gene (reference sequence). The CDR3 runs to 14 residues. Deletions cut 5 bases from V and 5 bases from J, with 18 bases between. CDR3 amino acids: CSAHRGGAVETQYF. CDR3 nucleotide sequence: TGCAGTGCTCATCGTGGGGGGGCGGTCGAGACCCAGTACTTC.

This rearrangement joins TRBV7-8 to TRBJ2-5, with TRBD2 identical over 13 bases. V was clipped by 7 bases and J by 5 bases; unmatched bases: 4. The CDR3 extends over 14 amino acids. The germline CDR1 and CDR2 sequences are SGHVS and FQNEAQ. The CDR3 sequence: CASTTSGGGETQYF. DNA for the CDR3: TGTGCCAGCACCACTAGCGGGGGGGGTGAGACCCAGTACTTC.

V gene TRBV7-2 combines with J gene TRBJ2-3, with a tentative D call TRBD2 (5 bases). This CDR3 has 13 amino acids. Trimming removed 6 bases at V and 6 bases at J, with 13 bases between. Per germline, CDR1 SGHTA and CDR2 FQGNSA. CDR3 in DNA: TGTGCCAGCAGGGTTAGCGACTACGATACGCAGTATTTT. As protein: CASRVSDYDTQYF.

J is TRBJ2-5 and V is TRBV20-1; the D is unclear. This CDR3 has 15 residues. V lost 2 bases to trimming and J lost 0 bases, with 13 bases between them. The germline V gene encodes CDR1 DFQATT and CDR2 SNEGSKA (reference sequence). The CDR3 DNA is TGCAGTGCTAGACCGGGCGACCCGTACCAAGAGACCCAGTACTTC. It yields the protein CSARPGDPYQETQYF.

The chain has TRBV7-2 and TRBJ1-2, with D possibly TRBD1 on 5 matching bases. With 4 bases removed from V and 4 bases from J, the gap between germline ends came to 16 bases. Germline V gene lookup returns CDR1 SGHTA and CDR2 FQGNSA. The CDR3 extends over 15 amino acids. The CDR3, as DNA: TGTGCCAGCAGCTCCGTCGGGACTACCTTCTATGGCTACACCTTC. Amino acids: CASSSVGTTFYGYTF.

The chain joins TRBV30 to TRBJ2-2; perhaps TRBD1 as D (6 bases). The CDR3 sequence is 14 residues long. Trimming took off 3 bases at V and 7 bases at J, with 15 bases between the two ends. Looked up from germline, CDR1 is GTSNPN and CDR2 is SVGIG (reference sequence). CDR3 coding DNA: TGTGCCTGGAGCCTACTACAGGGCTTCGGGGAGCTGTTTTTT. It encodes CAWSLLQGFGELFF.

This clonotype was seen more than once but under ten times. This chain joins TRBV28 and TRBJ1-1; the match to TRBD1 covers 7 bases. With V trimmed by 4 bases and J by 1 base, 9 bases remained unmatched. The germline gives CDR1 MDHEN, CDR2 SYDVKM. This CDR3 contains 16 residues. DNA of the CDR3: TGTGCCAGCAGTTCGGCTTGGGACAGAGAGAACACTGAAGCTTTCTTT. Amino acid sequence: CASSSAWDRENTEAFF.